Listed below are T cell receptor beta chains from one sample, sequenced in a study of blood T cell repertoires in COVID-19. Sequencing used immunoSEQ multiplex PCR; TCRdb keeps in-frame clones, though not all of them. The table lists approximately 300,000 clones, 85% to 95% of them singletons, with about 4% in the top ten. The sequenced sample was PBMCs or T cells enriched from blood (not recorded which). Receptor source: a woman in her 30s who had been exposed to COVID-19. Both conserved end residues are part of each CDR3. Fields, in order: D gene, CDR3 length, V gene, J gene, clone size, CDR3 protein, CDR3 DNA. A D gene is named only where the DNA matches it firmly. A row's size may be missing; if present it is once, few, many or a size class.

>.|14|TRBV19|TRBJ2-7|.
CASQRTTSSYEQYF
TGTGCCAGTCAAAGGACTACGAGCTCCTACGAGCAGTACTTC
>TRBD1|15|TRBV6-2/TRBV6-3|TRBJ1-1|.
CASSYSWGDRSLPFF
TGTGCCAGCAGTTACTCGTGGGGGGACAGATCACTACCTTTCTTT
>.|15|TRBV4-3|TRBJ2-7|.
CASSQEVGEVYEQYF
TGCGCCAGCAGCCAAGAGGTAGGGGAGGTCTACGAGCAGTACTTC
>TRBD1|18|TRBV4-3|TRBJ1-2|.
CASSLSPSIRQGAYGYTF
TGCGCCAGCAGCCTGAGTCCATCGATCCGACAGGGTGCCTATGGCTACACCTTC
>.|16|TRBV29-1|TRBJ1-2|.
CSVVDTPAGGIYGYTF
TGCAGCGTTGTTGACACTCCAGCGGGGGGAATATATGGCTACACCTTC
>.|15|TRBV4-1|TRBJ1-6|.
CASSQVAGVDSPLHF
TGCGCCAGCAGCCAAGTAGCAGGGGTAGATTCACCCCTCCACTTT
>.|14|TRBV4-2|TRBJ2-7|.
CASSQEAGSYEQYF
TGTGCCAGCAGCCAAGAAGCCGGCTCCTACGAGCAGTACTTC
>.|16|TRBV2|TRBJ2-7|.
CATCTTQDREDYEQYF
TGTGCCACCTGCACCACCCAAGACAGGGAGGACTACGAGCAGTACTTC
>.|15|TRBV5-1|TRBJ2-2|.
CASSTSPRATGELFF
TGCGCCAGCAGCACCTCCCCGAGGGCCACCGGGGAGCTGTTTTTT
>.|15|TRBV7-2|TRBJ1-4|.
CASSLAGGTFEKLFF
TGTGCCAGCAGCTTAGCGGGGGGGACCTTCGAAAAACTGTTTTTT
>.|14|TRBV7-9|TRBJ1-4|.
CASSLAGGGEKLFF
TGTGCCAGCAGCTTGGCCGGGGGTGGTGAAAAACTGTTTTTT
>TRBD1|14|TRBV6-5|TRBJ1-4|.
CAATGAGRNEKLFF
TGTGCCGCCACAGGGGCAGGAAGGAATGAAAAACTGTTTTTT
>TRBD1|13|TRBV6-5|TRBJ1-6|.
CASSFQGDSPLHF
TGTGCCAGCAGTTTCCAGGGGGATTCACCCCTCCACTTT
>TRBD1|14|TRBV5-4|TRBJ2-3|.
CASSTGVPTDTQYF
TGTGCCAGCAGTACAGGGGTGCCCACAGATACGCAGTATTTT
>.|17|TRBV21-1|TRBJ2-7|.
CASSKGWGQISSYEQYF
TGTGCCAGCAGCAAAGGTTGGGGACAAATTAGCTCCTACGAGCAGTACTTC
>TRBD1|13|TRBV27|TRBJ1-6|once
CASQDRENSPLHF
TGTGCCAGCCAGGACAGGGAAAATTCACCCCTCCACTTT
>TRBD1|17|TRBV27|TRBJ1-2|.
CASSRLLSGTGEYGYTF
TGTGCCAGCAGTCGCCTCCTCTCCGGGACAGGGGAATATGGCTACACCTTC
>TRBD1|17|TRBV4-1|TRBJ2-3|.
CASSQVIGQGAGDTQYF
TGCGCCAGCAGCCAAGTTATTGGGCAGGGGGCTGGAGATACGCAGTATTTT
>TRBD2|18|TRBV5-4|TRBJ2-2|once
CASSFPQFVAGETGELFF
TGTGCCAGCAGCTTCCCCCAATTTGTAGCGGGGGAGACCGGGGAGCTGTTTTTT
>.|16|TRBV19|TRBJ2-3|.
CASSIDTGARTDTQYF
TGTGCCAGTAGTATAGATACGGGTGCCCGCACAGATACGCAGTATTTT
>TRBD2|14|TRBV6-5|TRBJ2-5|.
CASELAGSQETQYF
TGTGCCAGCGAACTAGCGGGGAGCCAAGAGACCCAGTACTTC
>TRBD1|14|TRBV3-1/TRBV3-2|TRBJ2-5|once
CASSQGQGGETQYF
TGTGCCAGCAGCCAAGGACAGGGGGGAGAGACCCAGTACTTC
>.|16|TRBV14|TRBJ2-7|.
CASSQDNAAGTYEQYF
TGTGCCAGCAGCCAAGATAACGCTGCGGGGACCTACGAGCAGTACTTC
>.|15|TRBV13|TRBJ2-3|.
CASSLGQGSPDTQYF
TGTGCCAGCAGCTTAGGCCAGGGGAGCCCAGATACGCAGTATTTT
>.|11|TRBV30|TRBJ2-7|few
CAWSPSHEQYF
TGTGCCTGGAGTCCCTCTCACGAGCAGTACTTC
>TRBD2|14|TRBV6-5|TRBJ2-1|.
CATGVTGGRNEQFF
TGTGCCACTGGGGTGACGGGGGGGCGGAATGAGCAGTTCTTC
>TRBD1|17|TRBV5-1|TRBJ2-6|.
CASSSGTGVGGANVLTF
TGCGCCAGCAGCTCCGGGACAGGGGTAGGAGGGGCCAACGTCCTGACTTTC
>TRBD1|19|TRBV14|TRBJ2-6|once
CASSQGVLRGGPGANVLTF
TGTGCCAGCAGCCAAGGGGTCTTGCGAGGGGGCCCTGGGGCCAACGTCCTGACTTTC
>.|18|TRBV7-2|TRBJ2-1|once
CASSLVLGPQPHLNEQFF
TGTGCCAGCAGCTTAGTATTGGGCCCCCAACCTCACCTCAATGAGCAGTTCTTC
>.|16|TRBV4-2|TRBJ2-5|.
CASSQDPQGPGETQYF
TGTGCCAGCAGCCAAGATCCGCAGGGGCCAGGGGAGACCCAGTACTTC
>.|13|TRBV5-1|TRBJ2-7|.
CASSWAGASEQYF
TGCGCCAGCAGCTGGGCGGGGGCCTCCGAGCAGTACTTC
>.|13|TRBV12-3/TRBV12-4|TRBJ1-5|.
CASSPRGKWPQHF
TGTGCCAGCAGTCCCAGGGGTAAGTGGCCCCAGCATTTT
>.|16|TRBV6-1|TRBJ1-2|.
CASSERPLRGGYGYTF
TGTGCCAGCAGTGAAAGGCCATTAAGGGGAGGATATGGCTACACCTTC
>TRBD1|17|TRBV27|TRBJ1-6|.
CASSDRNRGVYNSPLHF
TGTGCCAGCAGTGACAGAAACAGGGGGGTCTATAATTCACCCCTCCACTTT
>TRBD1|15|TRBV7-9|TRBJ2-3|.
CASSYRDSHTDTQYF
TGTGCCAGCAGCTACCGGGACAGCCACACAGATACGCAGTATTTT
>TRBD2|17|TRBV4-2|TRBJ2-1|once
CASSHLAGDPGDNEQFF
TGTGCCAGCAGCCATCTAGCGGGGGACCCGGGGGACAATGAGCAGTTCTTC
>TRBD1|15|TRBV4-3|TRBJ1-3|.
CASSQYRGDGNTIYF
TGCGCCAGCAGCCAATACAGGGGTGATGGAAACACCATATATTTT
>TRBD2|15|TRBV7-8|TRBJ2-3|.
CASSSGLAGTDTQYF
TGTGCCAGCAGCTCCGGACTAGCGGGCACAGATACGCAGTATTTT
>.|14|TRBV7-9|TRBJ1-1|.
CASSPTRREGEAFF
TGTGCCAGCAGCCCCACCCGACGGGAGGGTGAAGCTTTCTTT
>TRBD1|14|TRBV7-9|TRBJ1-2|once
CASSIGQGPYGYTF
TGTGCCAGCAGCATAGGACAGGGTCCATATGGCTACACCTTC
>TRBD1|19|TRBV7-2|TRBJ2-6|.
CASSFPGQKFYSGANVLTF
TGTGCCAGCAGCTTCCCGGGACAGAAGTTTTACTCTGGGGCCAACGTCCTGACTTTC
>TRBD1|17|TRBV11-2|TRBJ1-3|.
CASSSRTGGGGGNTIYF
TGTGCCAGCAGCTCCCGGACAGGGGGCGGGGGAGGAAACACCATATATTTT